Shown below are 29 T cell receptor beta chains from a single sample sequenced in a study of OX40 agonist ivuxolimab in advanced cancers. Some clones are missing from TCRdb's copy, which holds only in-frame ones; the method was immunoSEQ multiplex PCR. The top ten clones hold over 4.5% of a sample with around 70,000 clones, 85% of them seen once. Sequenced material: CD4+ or CD8+ T cells sorted from blood, taken in a trial of the OX40 agonist ivuxolimab. The receptor set was obtained from an adult with an advanced solid tumor such as melanoma, head and neck, liver or kidney cancer.

CDR3 amino acids: CASSPPASGSRVNEQFF. The CDR3 nucleotides read TGTGCCAGCTCACCCCCGGCTAGCGGGAGTCGGGTCAATGAGCAGTTCTTC. This sequence joins TRBV18 and TRBJ2-1; 10 bases are shared with TRBD2. Germline trimming cut 3 bases from V and 6 bases from J; bases unmatched to any gene: 11. This CDR3 has 17 amino acids. Germline assignment: CDR1 KGHSH and CDR2 LQKENI.

The chain recombines TRBV5-1 with TRBJ2-5; maybe TRBD1 (6 bases). This CDR3 contains 13 residues. CDR1 is SGHRS and CDR2 is YFSETQ in the germline V gene. The V end was cut by 3 bases, the J end by 5 bases, with 11 bases between. CDR3 protein: CASSSGVGETQYF. CDR3 DNA: TGCGCCAGCAGCTCAGGGGTGGGGGAGACCCAGTACTTC.

CDR3 amino acids: CASSLAGNTIYF. In nucleotides, the CDR3 is TGTGCCAGCAGCTTAGCGGGAAACACCATATATTTT. This sequence joins TRBV11-2 and TRBJ1-3; D uncertain. The germline CDR1 and CDR2 sequences are SGHAT and FQNNGV. There are 12 residues in the CDR3. V lost 1 base and J 4 bases, leaving 2 bases between the germline ends.

This chain connects TRBV5-4 to TRBJ2-2; 9 bases agree with TRBD1. Germline V gene data show CDR1 as SGHNT and CDR2 as YYREEE (reference sequence). The CDR3 extends over 18 amino acids. The ends lost 9 bases at V and 4 bases at J; junction bases unmatched: 19. The CDR3 sequence: CANSKPPGQGITTGELFF. CDR3 nucleotide sequence: TGTGCCAACTCGAAACCACCGGGACAGGGTATAACCACCGGGGAGCTGTTTTTT.

This chain uses TRBV5-1 with TRBJ1-5; 8 bases line up with TRBD1. J was trimmed by 3 bases and V by 0 bases; bases with no gene match: 2. CDR3 length: 15 amino acids. The germline V gene encodes CDR1 SGHRS and CDR2 YFSETQ. The CDR3 nucleotides read TGCGCCAGCAGCTTGGACAGGGGGGTCAATCAGCCCCAGCATTTT. Its translation: CASSLDRGVNQPQHF.

The chain joins TRBV6-5 to TRBJ2-5; D is unresolved. Trimming took 4 bases from V and 2 from J, leaving 17 bases between them. The germline CDR1 and CDR2 sequences are MNHEY and SVGAGI. The CDR3 contains 16 residues. CDR3: CASSLPSMAGQETQYF. CDR3 coding DNA: TGTGCCAGCAGTTTACCCTCTATGGCAGGACAAGAGACCCAGTACTTC.

The chain is built from TRBV4-2 and TRBJ1-6, with D maybe TRBD1 (5 bases). The V and J ends lost 0 bases and 9 bases respectively, with 18 bases between them. Germline V gene lookup returns CDR1 LGHNA and CDR2 YNFKEQ. The CDR3 covers 17 residues. CDR3 bases: TGTGCCAGCAGCCAAGACCGGCAAGGGGTCCGAGGTTCACCCCTCCACTTT. Its protein is CASSQDRQGVRGSPLHF.

The V gene is TRBV23-1, the J gene TRBJ2-7; a weak D match, TRBD1 (8 bases). TRBV23-1 is noted as an ORF with a role that remains uncertain. V was pared by 0 bases and J by 7 bases, with 13 bases between. This CDR3 has 14 residues. CDR3 in amino acids: CASSQSYRGGEQYV. The CDR3, as DNA: TGCGCCAGCAGTCAATCGTACAGGGGGGGGGAGCAGTACGTC.

In regard to this clone: Other nucleotide sequences in the sample specify the same CDR3. The chain is built from TRBV19 and TRBJ2-3; D may be TRBD1 (5 bases). Trimming shortened V by 3 bases and J by 1 base, and 14 bases separated the two germline ends. Germline V CDR1 and CDR2: LNHDA, SQIVND (reference sequence). The CDR3 covers 16 residues. CDR3 loop: CASSMGYVRGTDTQYF. CDR3 in DNA: TGTGCCAGTAGTATGGGGTACGTCAGGGGCACAGATACGCAGTATTTT.

This chain uses TRBV18 with TRBJ1-4; D gene ambiguous. V was clipped by 3 bases and J by 4 bases, with 9 bases between them. The CDR3 runs 14 residues. In germline, CDR1 is KGHSH, CDR2 LQKENI. The CDR3 DNA is TGTGCCAGCTCACCTACGGAGATTAATGAAAAACTGTTTTTT. It is translated as CASSPTEINEKLFF.

The CDR3 coding sequence is TGTGCCAGCAGCCTAAAGCCCAGCGGGGTCACAGATACGCAGTATTTT. It translates to CASSLKPSGVTDTQYF. J is TRBJ2-3 and V is TRBV27, with TRBD2 matching over 7 bases. CDR3 length: 16 amino acids. The junction had 11 bases not matched to a gene; V was cut back by 6 bases and J by 2 bases. Germline lookup yields CDR1 MNHEY and CDR2 SMNVEV (reference sequence).

The chain has TRBV7-6 and TRBJ1-1, with a possible D match to TRBD1 (5 bases). This CDR3 is built from 13 residues. CDR1 and CDR2 (germline): SGHVS, FNYEAQ. V was shortened by 5 bases and J by 0 bases, with 7 bases between the two germline ends. The CDR3 loop reads CASSRDLNTEAFF. The CDR3 DNA follows: TGTGCCAGCAGCCGGGACTTGAACACTGAAGCTTTCTTT. The full variable domain, its missing parts supplied by reference TRBV7-6 and TRBJ1-1, is GAGVSQSPRYKVTKRGQDVALRCDPISGHVSLYWYRQALGQGPEFLTYFNYEAQQDKSGLPNDRFSAERPEGSISTLTIQRTEQRDSAMYRCASSRDLNTEAFFGQGTRLTVV.

The chain employs TRBV7-2 and TRBJ2-7; D remains ambiguous. The V end was cut by 2 bases, the J end by 1 base, with 6 bases between. The V gene's germline CDR1 is SGHTA and CDR2 FQGNSA. The CDR3 is 13 residues long. CDR3 nucleotide sequence: TGTGCCAGCAGCTTAAGAGAGTCCTACGAGCAGTACGTC. Residues: CASSLRESYEQYV.

This clone was observed a single time. The V gene is TRBV28, the J gene TRBJ1-2; D is unclear. Germline assignment: CDR1 MDHEN and CDR2 SYDVKM. The germline V and J ends were trimmed by 10 bases and 5 bases, with 17 bases remaining between them. The CDR3 consists of 13 residues. The CDR3 DNA reads as TGTGCCACCTCGGACCGTCCTAGTTATGGCTACACCTTC. Translated, it gives CATSDRPSYGYTF.

This clone was picked up a small number of times. This chain uses TRBV15 with TRBJ1-1, with no clear D. The CDR3 runs to 15 residues. V was pared by 5 bases and J by 0 bases, with 13 bases between. Germline loops: CDR1 LNHNV, CDR2 YYDKDF (reference sequence). Written as DNA, the CDR3 is TGTGCCACCAGCCCGGAGAACACTTTGAACACTGAAGCTTTCTTT. It yields the protein CATSPENTLNTEAFF.

This chain joins TRBV28 and TRBJ1-2, with 7 nucleotides matching TRBD1. The CDR3 is made up of 14 amino acids. The V gene end was trimmed by 6 bases and the J gene end by 2 bases; junction bases not matched to a gene: 6. Per the germline V gene, CDR1 is MDHEN and CDR2 is SYDVKM. This CDR3 reads CASRLPGGNYGYTF. CDR3 nucleotides: TGTGCCAGCAGACTCCCAGGGGGAAACTATGGCTACACCTTC.

This clone has just one count. The chain links TRBV6-6 to TRBJ1-2; the D gene is possibly TRBD1 (5 bases). The CDR3 consists of 14 residues. The V gene lost 2 bases and the J gene lost 7 bases, with 14 bases spanning the gap. Germline V gene sequence: CDR1 MNHNY, CDR2 SVGAGI (reference sequence). The CDR3 region has the DNA TGTGCCAGCAGTTACCTGTCAAGGGGAGGTGGCTACACCTTC. Protein: CASSYLSRGGGYTF.

The gene calls are TRBV2 and TRBJ1-6, with 8 bases identical to TRBD1. Germline loops: CDR1 SNHLY, CDR2 FYNNEI. The CDR3 is 13 amino acids. After removal of 8 bases from V and 9 bases from J, the junction contained 6 bases not matched to a gene. The CDR3 loop reads CASHEGQVSPLHF. The CDR3 DNA reads TGTGCCAGCCACGAGGGACAGGTTTCACCCCTCCACTTT.

The V gene is TRBV7-2, the J gene TRBJ1-2, with TRBD1 matching over 7 bases. This CDR3 contains 14 residues. The V gene end was trimmed by 5 bases and the J gene end by 4 bases; junction bases not matched to a gene: 7. Germline CDR1 and CDR2: SGHTA and FQGNSA. The CDR3 sequence: CASSLAGGRYGYTF. CDR3 nucleotides: TGTGCCAGCAGCCTTGCAGGGGGACGCTATGGCTACACCTTC. Based on the CDR3 plus reference TRBV7-2 and TRBJ1-2, the full variable domain is GAGVSQSPSNKVTEKGKDVELRCDPISGHTALYWYRQSLGQGLEFLIYFQGNSAPDKSGLPSDRFSAERTGGSVSTLTIQRTQQEDSAVYLCASSLAGGRYGYTFGSGTRLTVV.

The J gene is TRBJ2-1, the V gene TRBV2; 12 nucleotides line up with TRBD2. This CDR3 has 15 amino acids. Germline CDR1 reads SNHLY; CDR2 reads FYNNEI. V gave up 5 bases and J gave up 2 bases; unmatched junction bases: 1. The CDR3 here is CASSRTSGTYNEQFF. CDR3 in DNA: TGTGCCAGCAGTCGGACTAGCGGGACCTACAATGAGCAGTTCTTC.

The rearrangement links TRBV9 to TRBJ2-3, with TRBD2 identical over 8 bases. This CDR3 has 16 residues. V lost 0 bases, J lost 3 bases, and 6 bases stayed unmatched. Germline lookup yields CDR1 SGDLS and CDR2 YYNGEE. The CDR3 nucleotides read TGTGCCAGCAGCGTAGGGCGAGCGGGAGTTACAGATACGCAGTATTTT. Translating gives CASSVGRAGVTDTQYF.

The V gene is TRBV9, the J gene TRBJ2-1, with 8 nucleotides matching TRBD2. The CDR3 is 16 amino acids. Per germline, CDR1 SGDLS and CDR2 YYNGEE. V lost 3 bases and J lost 8; bases outside the gene matches: 13. CDR3 protein: CASSDPPGGAVYEQFF. The CDR3 region has the DNA TGTGCCAGCAGCGACCCCCCCGGGGGGGCCGTCTATGAGCAGTTCTTC. The variable domain in full, with the rest retrieved from reference TRBV9 and TRBJ2-1, is DSGVTQTPKHLITATGQRVTLRCSPRSGDLSVYWYQQSLDQGLQFLIQYYNGEERAKGNILERFSAQQFPDLHSELNLSSLELGDSALYFCASSDPPGGAVYEQFFGPGTRLTVL.

V usage is TRBV6-6 and J usage is TRBJ2-7; 7 bases are shared with TRBD2. The CDR3 sequence is 12 residues long. Germline V gene lookup returns CDR1 MNHNY and CDR2 SVGAGI (reference sequence). Trimming took 3 bases from V and 7 from J; bases not matched to a gene: 3. In DNA form, the CDR3 reads TGTGCCAGCAGTTATCCAGCGGGGGAGCAGTACGTC. Its translation is CASSYPAGEQYV.

This clone has a handful of counts. The chain joins TRBV19 to TRBJ1-5; 7 bases agree with TRBD1. The CDR3 runs 14 residues. Germline assignment: CDR1 LNHDA and CDR2 SQIVND (reference sequence). The trim removed 6 bases at V and 7 bases at J, leaving 9 bases unmatched. Here the CDR3 DNA reads TGTGCCAGTAGCACCACAGGGGTGGGACAGCCCCAGCATTTT. The encoded protein is CASSTTGVGQPQHF.

This clone is a singleton in its sample. The gene calls are TRBV6-6 and TRBJ1-2; 10 nucleotides line up with TRBD1. Looked up from germline, CDR1 is MNHNY and CDR2 is SVGAGI (reference sequence). This CDR3 contains 16 residues. V lost 0 bases, J lost 2 bases, and 3 bases stayed unmatched. CDR3 region: CASSYSGQGRNYGYTF. The CDR3 DNA reads as TGTGCCAGCAGTTACTCGGGACAGGGGAGGAACTATGGCTACACCTTC.

The chain employs TRBV5-6 and TRBJ1-5; D might be TRBD1 (5 bases). CDR1 and CDR2 from the germline V gene are SGHDT and YYEEEE. The CDR3 has 16 amino acids. The V end lost 3 bases, the J end lost 5 bases, and 18 bases lay between the germline ends. As DNA, the CDR3 is TGTGCCAGCAGCTCGGGACCGGAAATAATCCATCAGCCCCAGCATTTT. Translated, it gives CASSSGPEIIHQPQHF.

The rearrangement uses TRBV7-9 and TRBJ2-1; 7 bases fit TRBD2. CDR3 length equals 16 residues. The trim removed 3 bases at V and 0 bases at J, leaving 5 bases unmatched. CDR1 is SEHNR, CDR2 FQNEAQ, per germline (reference sequence). The CDR3 protein is CASSFLAGSSYNEQFF. The CDR3 nucleotides read TGTGCCAGCAGCTTCTTAGCGGGCAGCTCCTACAATGAGCAGTTCTTC. Full variable domain (missing parts from reference TRBV7-9 and TRBJ2-1): DTGVSQNPRHKITKRGQNVTFRCDPISEHNRLYWYRQTLGQGPEFLTYFQNEAQLEKSRLLSDRFSAERPKGSFSTLEIQRTEQGDSAMYLCASSFLAGSSYNEQFFGPGTRLTVL.

V and J are TRBV6-1 and TRBJ2-5; 14 bases map to TRBD2. Looked up from germline, CDR1 is MNHNS and CDR2 is SASEGT. The ends lost 3 bases at V and 5 bases at J; junction bases unmatched: 11. This CDR3 has 18 amino acids. The CDR3: CASSDWLGLAGVLETQYF. The DNA of the CDR3 is TGTGCCAGCAGTGACTGGCTGGGACTAGCGGGAGTTTTGGAGACCCAGTACTTC.

This rearrangement joins TRBV6-5 to TRBJ2-7, with 10 nucleotides matching TRBD2. The junction had 0 bases not matched to a gene; V was cut back by 6 bases and J by 1 base. The CDR3 spans 13 residues. Germline loops: CDR1 MNHEY, CDR2 SVGAGI. In nucleotides, the CDR3 is TGTGCCAGCAGGACTAGCGGGTCCTACGAGCAGTACTTC. Translating it yields CASRTSGSYEQYF.